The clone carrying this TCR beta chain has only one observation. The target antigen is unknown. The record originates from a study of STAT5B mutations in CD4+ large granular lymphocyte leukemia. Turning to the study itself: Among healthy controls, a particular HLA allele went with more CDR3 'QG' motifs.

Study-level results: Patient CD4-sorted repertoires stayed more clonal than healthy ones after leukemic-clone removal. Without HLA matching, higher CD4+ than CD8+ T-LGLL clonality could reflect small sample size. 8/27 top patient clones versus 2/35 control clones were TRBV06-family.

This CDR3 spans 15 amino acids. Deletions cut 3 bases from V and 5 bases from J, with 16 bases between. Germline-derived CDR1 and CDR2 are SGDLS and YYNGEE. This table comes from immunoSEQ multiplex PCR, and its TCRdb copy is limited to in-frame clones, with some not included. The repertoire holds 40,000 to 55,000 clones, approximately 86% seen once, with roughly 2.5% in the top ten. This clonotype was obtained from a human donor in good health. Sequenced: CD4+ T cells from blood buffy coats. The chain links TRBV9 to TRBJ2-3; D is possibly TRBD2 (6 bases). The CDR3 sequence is CASSAYPSAKDTQYF. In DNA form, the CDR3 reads TGTGCCAGCAGCGCCTATCCTAGCGCCAAAGATACGCAGTATTTT.